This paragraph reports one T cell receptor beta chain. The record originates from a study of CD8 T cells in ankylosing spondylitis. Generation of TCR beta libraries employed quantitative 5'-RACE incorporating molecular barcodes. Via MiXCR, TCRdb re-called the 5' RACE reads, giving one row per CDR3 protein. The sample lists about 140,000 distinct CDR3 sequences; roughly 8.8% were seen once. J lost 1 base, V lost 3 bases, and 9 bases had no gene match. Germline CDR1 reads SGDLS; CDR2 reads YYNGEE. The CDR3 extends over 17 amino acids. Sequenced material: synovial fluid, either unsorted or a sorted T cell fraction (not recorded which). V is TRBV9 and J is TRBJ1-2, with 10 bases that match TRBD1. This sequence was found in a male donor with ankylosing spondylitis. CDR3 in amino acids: CASSADRGDIHNYGYTF. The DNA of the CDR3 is TGTGCCAGCAGCGCGGACAGGGGGGATATCCATAACTATGGCTACACCTTC.